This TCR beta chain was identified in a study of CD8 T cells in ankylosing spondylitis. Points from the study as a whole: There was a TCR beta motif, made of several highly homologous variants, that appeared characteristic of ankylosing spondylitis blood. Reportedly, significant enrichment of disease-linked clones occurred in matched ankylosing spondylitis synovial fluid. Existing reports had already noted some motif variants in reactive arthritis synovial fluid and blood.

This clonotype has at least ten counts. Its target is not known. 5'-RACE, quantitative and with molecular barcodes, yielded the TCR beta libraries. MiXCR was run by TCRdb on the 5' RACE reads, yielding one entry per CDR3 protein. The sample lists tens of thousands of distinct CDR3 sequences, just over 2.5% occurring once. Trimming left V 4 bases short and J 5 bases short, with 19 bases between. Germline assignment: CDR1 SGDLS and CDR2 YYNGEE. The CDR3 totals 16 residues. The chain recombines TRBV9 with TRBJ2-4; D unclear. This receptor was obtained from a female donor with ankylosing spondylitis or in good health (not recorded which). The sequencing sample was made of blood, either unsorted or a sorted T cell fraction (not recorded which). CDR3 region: CASSSPLTHSENIQYF. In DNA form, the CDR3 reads TGTGCCAGCAGCTCCCCTTTGACACACTCCGAAAACATTCAGTACTTC.